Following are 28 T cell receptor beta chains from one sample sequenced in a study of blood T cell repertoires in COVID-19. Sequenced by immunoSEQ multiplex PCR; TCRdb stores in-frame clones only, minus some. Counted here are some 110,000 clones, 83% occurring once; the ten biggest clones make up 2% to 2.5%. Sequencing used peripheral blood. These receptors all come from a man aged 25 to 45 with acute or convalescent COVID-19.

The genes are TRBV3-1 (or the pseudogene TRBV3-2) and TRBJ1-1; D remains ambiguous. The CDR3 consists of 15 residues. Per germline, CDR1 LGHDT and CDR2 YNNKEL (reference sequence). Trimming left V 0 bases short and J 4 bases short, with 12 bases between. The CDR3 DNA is TGTGCCAGCAGCCAAGATACCCGGGTAGCCACTGAAGCTTTCTTT. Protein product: CASSQDTRVATEAFF.

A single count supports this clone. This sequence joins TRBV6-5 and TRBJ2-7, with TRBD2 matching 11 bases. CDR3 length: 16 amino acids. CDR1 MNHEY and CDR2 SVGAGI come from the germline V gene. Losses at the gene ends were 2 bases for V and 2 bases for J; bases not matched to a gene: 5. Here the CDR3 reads CASSYQGTSGTYEQYF. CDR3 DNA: TGTGCCAGCAGTTACCAAGGGACTAGCGGAACCTACGAGCAGTACTTC.

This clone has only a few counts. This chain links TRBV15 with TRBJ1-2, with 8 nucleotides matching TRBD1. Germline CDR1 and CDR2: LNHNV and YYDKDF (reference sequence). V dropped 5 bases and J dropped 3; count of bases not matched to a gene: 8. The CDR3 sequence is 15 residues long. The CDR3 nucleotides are TGTGCCACCAGCCCCCGGACAGGGCATCACTATGGCTACACCTTC. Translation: CATSPRTGHHYGYTF.

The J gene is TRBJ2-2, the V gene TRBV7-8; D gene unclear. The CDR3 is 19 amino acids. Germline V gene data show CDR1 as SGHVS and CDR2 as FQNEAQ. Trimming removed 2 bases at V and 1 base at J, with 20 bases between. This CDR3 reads CASSLNSKTAAGNTGELFF. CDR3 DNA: TGTGCCAGCAGCTTAAACTCCAAGACCGCGGCCGGGAACACCGGGGAGCTGTTTTTT.

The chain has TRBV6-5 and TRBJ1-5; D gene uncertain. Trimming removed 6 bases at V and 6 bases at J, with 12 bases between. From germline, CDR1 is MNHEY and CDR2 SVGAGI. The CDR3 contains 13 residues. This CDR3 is CASSVEHAQPQHF. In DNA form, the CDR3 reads TGTGCCAGCAGCGTCGAGCATGCTCAGCCCCAGCATTTT.

CDR3 in amino acids: CASSPPGWQGHTEAFF. The CDR3 DNA is TGCGCCAGCAGTCCCCCCGGTTGGCAGGGCCACACTGAAGCTTTCTTT. The V gene is TRBV23-1, the J gene TRBJ1-1; D is perhaps TRBD1 (5 bases). TRBV23-1 is given ORF status, its function remaining uncertain. The CDR3 runs to 16 residues. Trimming left V 4 bases short and J 3 bases short, with 18 bases between.

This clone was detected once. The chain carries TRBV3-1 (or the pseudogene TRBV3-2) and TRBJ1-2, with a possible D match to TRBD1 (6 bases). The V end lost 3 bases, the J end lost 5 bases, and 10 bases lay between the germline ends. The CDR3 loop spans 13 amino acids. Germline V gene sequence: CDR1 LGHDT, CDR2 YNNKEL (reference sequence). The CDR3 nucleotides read TGTGCCAGCAGCCATAAAACAGGGTATGGCTACACCTTC. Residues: CASSHKTGYGYTF.

The CDR3 DNA sequence: TGTGCCTGGACGGGACAGGGGAATCAGCCCCAGCATTTT. Its protein product is CAWTGQGNQPQHF. The chain couples TRBV30 to TRBJ1-5; TRBD1 aligns across 10 bases. The V gene's germline CDR1 is GTSNPN and CDR2 SVGIG (reference sequence). The CDR3 is made up of 13 amino acids. Trimming took 4 bases from V and 4 from J; bases not matched to a gene: 1.

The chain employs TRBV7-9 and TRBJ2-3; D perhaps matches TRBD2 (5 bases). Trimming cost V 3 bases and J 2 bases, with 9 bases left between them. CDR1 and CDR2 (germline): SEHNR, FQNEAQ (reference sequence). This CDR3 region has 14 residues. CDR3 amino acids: CASSFTGNTDTQYF. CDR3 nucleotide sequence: TGTGCCAGCAGCTTTACGGGGAACACAGATACGCAGTATTTT.

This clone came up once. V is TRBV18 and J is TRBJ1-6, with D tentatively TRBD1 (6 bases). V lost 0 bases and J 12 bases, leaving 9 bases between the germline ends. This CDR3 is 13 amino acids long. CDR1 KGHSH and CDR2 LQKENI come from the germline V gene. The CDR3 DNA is TGTGCCAGCTCACCACCGCTCAGGGGACCCCTCCACTTT. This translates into CASSPPLRGPLHF. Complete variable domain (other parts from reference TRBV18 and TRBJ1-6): NAGVMQNPRHLVRRRGQEARLRCSPMKGHSHVYWYRQLPEEGLKFMVYLQKENIIDESGMPKERFSAEFPKEGPSILRIQQVVRGDSAAYFCASSPPLRGPLHFGNGTRLTVT.

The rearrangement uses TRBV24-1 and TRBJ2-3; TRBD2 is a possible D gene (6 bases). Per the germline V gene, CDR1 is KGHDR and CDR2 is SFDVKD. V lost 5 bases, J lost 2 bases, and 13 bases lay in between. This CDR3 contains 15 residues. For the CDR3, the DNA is TGTGCCACCAGTGCCCCGGGACTTCTCACAGATACGCAGTATTTT. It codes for CATSAPGLLTDTQYF.

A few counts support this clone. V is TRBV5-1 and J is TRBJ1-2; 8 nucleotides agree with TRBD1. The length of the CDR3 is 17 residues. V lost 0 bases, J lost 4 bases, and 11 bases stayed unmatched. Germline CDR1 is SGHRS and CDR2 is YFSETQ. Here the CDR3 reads CASSLGWTGQSLYGYTF. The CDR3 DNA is TGCGCCAGCAGCTTGGGCTGGACAGGGCAATCCCTCTATGGCTACACCTTC.

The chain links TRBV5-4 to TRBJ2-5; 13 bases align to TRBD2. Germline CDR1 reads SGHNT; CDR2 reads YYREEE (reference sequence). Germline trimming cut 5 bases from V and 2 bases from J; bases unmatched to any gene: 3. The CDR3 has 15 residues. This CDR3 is CASSRTSGSQETQYF. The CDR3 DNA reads TGTGCCAGCAGTAGGACTAGCGGGAGTCAAGAGACCCAGTACTTC.

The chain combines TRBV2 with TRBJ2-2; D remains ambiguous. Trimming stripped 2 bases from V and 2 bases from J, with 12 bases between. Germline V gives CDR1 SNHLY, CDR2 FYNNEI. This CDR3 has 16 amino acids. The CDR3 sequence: CASSEHGQDNTGELFF. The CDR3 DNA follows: TGTGCCAGCAGTGAACATGGGCAGGATAACACCGGGGAGCTGTTTTTT. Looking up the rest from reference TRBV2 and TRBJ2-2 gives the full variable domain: EPEVTQTPSHQVTQMGQEVILRCVPISNHLYFYWYRQILGQKVEFLVSFYNNEISEKSEIFDDQFSVERPDGSNFTLKIRSTKLEDSAMYFCASSEHGQDNTGELFFGEGSRLTVL.

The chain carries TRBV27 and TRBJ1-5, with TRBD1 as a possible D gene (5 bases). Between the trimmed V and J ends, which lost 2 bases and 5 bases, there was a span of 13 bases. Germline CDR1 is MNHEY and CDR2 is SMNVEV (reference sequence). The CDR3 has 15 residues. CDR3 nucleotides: TGTGCCAGCAGTTTAGATTCACAGGTCCATCAGCCCCAGCATTTT. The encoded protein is CASSLDSQVHQPQHF.

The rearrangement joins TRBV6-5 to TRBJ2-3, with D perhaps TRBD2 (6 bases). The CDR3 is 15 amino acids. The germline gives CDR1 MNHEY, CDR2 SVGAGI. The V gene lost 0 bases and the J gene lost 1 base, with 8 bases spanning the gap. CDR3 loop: CASSYSPGGTDTQYF. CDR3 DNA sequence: TGTGCCAGCAGTTACTCCCCGGGGGGCACAGATACGCAGTATTTT.

The CDR3 nucleotides are TGTGCCAGCAGCCCCACCGAGAGCTCTGAAGCTTTCTTT. Translation gives CASSPTESSEAFF. The rearrangement links TRBV7-6 to TRBJ1-1, with D unclear. The ends were cut back, 5 bases at V and 6 bases at J, with 13 bases in the middle. CDR3 length: 13 residues. CDR1 and CDR2 (germline): SGHVS, FNYEAQ.

CDR3 nucleotide sequence: TGCGCCAGCAGCCAAGACGCGGGGGGCTTTCAAGAGACCCAGTACTTC. Its protein product is CASSQDAGGFQETQYF. This chain joins TRBV4-3 and TRBJ2-5, with 8 bases lining up with TRBD2. Germline CDR1 and CDR2: LGHNA and YSLEER. Germline trimming cut 0 bases from V and 2 bases from J; bases unmatched to any gene: 5. This CDR3 is built from 16 residues.

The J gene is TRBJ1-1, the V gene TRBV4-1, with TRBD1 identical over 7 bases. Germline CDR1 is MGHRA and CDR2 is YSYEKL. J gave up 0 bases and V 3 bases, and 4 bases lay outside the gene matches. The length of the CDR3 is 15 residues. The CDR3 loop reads CASSQQTGMNTEAFF. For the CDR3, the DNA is TGCGCCAGCAGCCAGCAGACAGGGATGAACACTGAAGCTTTCTTT.

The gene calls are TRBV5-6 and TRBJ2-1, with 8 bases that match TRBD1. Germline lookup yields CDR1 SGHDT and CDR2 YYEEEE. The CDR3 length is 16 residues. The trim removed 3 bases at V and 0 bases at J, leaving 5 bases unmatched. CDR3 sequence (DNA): TGTGCCAGCAGCTACCAGACAGGGGCCTCCTACAATGAGCAGTTCTTC. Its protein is CASSYQTGASYNEQFF.

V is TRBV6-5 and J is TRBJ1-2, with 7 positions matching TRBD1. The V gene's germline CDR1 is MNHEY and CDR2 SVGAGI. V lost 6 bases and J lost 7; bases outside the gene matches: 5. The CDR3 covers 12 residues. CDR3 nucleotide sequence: TGTGCCAGCAGGGCAGGGGGAGGTGGCTACACCTTC. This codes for CASRAGGGGYTF.

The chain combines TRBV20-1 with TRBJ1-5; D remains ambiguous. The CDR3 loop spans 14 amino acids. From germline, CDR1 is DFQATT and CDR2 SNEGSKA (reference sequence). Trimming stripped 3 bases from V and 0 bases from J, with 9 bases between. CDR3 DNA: TGCAGTGCTAGTCTTTCCCTTAGCAATCAGCCCCAGCATTTT. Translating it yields CSASLSLSNQPQHF.

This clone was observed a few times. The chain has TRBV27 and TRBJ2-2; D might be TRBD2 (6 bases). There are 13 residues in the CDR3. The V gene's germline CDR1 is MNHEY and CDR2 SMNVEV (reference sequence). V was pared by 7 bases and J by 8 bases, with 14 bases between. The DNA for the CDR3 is TGTGCCAGCACCACAAGTGGGAGGGGGGAGCTGTTTTTT. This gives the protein CASTTSGRGELFF.

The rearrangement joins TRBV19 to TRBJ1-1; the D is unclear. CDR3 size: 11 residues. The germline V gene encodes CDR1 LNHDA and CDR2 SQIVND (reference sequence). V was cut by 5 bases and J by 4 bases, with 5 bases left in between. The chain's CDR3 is CASSPSTEAFF. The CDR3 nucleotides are TGTGCCAGTAGTCCGAGCACTGAAGCTTTCTTT.

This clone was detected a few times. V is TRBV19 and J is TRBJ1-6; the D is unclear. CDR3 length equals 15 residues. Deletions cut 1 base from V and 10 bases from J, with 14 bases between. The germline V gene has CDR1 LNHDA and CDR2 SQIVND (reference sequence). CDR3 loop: CASSIGVGSGSPLHF. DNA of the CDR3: TGTGCCAGTAGTATAGGGGTAGGGAGCGGCTCACCCCTCCACTTT.

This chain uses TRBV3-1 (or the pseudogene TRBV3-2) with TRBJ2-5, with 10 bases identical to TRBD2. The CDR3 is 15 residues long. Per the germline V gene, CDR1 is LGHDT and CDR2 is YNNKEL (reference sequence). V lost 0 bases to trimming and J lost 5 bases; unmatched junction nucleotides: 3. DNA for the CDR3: TGTGCCAGCAGCCAAGAACCACTAGCGGGGGAGACCCAGTACTTC. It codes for CASSQEPLAGETQYF.

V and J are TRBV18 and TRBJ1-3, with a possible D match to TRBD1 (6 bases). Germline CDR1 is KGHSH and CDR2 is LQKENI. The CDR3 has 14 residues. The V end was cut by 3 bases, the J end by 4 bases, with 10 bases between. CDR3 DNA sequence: TGTGCCAGCTCACCCCGACAGGAAGGAAACACCATATATTTT. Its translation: CASSPRQEGNTIYF. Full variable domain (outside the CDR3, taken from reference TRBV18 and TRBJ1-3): NAGVMQNPRHLVRRRGQEARLRCSPMKGHSHVYWYRQLPEEGLKFMVYLQKENIIDESGMPKERFSAEFPKEGPSILRIQQVVRGDSAAYFCASSPRQEGNTIYFGEGSWLTVV.

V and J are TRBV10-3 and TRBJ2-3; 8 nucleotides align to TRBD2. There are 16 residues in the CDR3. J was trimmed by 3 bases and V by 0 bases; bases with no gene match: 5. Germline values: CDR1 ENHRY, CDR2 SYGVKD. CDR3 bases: TGTGCCATCAGTGAGTCGACAGCGGGAGAAACAGATACGCAGTATTTT. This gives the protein CAISESTAGETDTQYF.